These T cell receptor beta chains were read from a single sample in a study of Ad26.COV2.S vaccination and SARS-CoV-2 variants. Some clones are missing from TCRdb's copy, which holds only in-frame ones; the method was immunoSEQ multiplex PCR. The sample yields around 300,000 clones, 85% to 90% seen once. This sample comprised peripheral blood, obtained in a trial of Ad26.COV2.S vaccine versus placebo. These receptors were taken from a person aged 18-60 years who received the Ad26.COV2.S COVID-19 vaccine or a placebo. CDR3s include the opening cysteine and the closing phenylalanine or tryptophan. Each record gives: CDR3 length, D gene, V gene, J gene, clone size, CDR3 DNA, CDR3 protein. The D gene is left open where the match is weak. Only some rows state a clone size, as once, few, many or a class for expanded clones.

16	TRBD2	TRBV7-2	TRBJ2-3	-	TGTGCCAGCAGCTTATTCGGACGAGCGGGAAGGAATACGCAGTATTTT	CASSLFGRAGRNTQYF
12	-	TRBV7-2	TRBJ1-1	-	TGTGCCAGCCAGCTGACAAACACTGAAGCTTTCTTT	CASQLTNTEAFF
16	TRBD1	TRBV5-1	TRBJ2-3	-	TGCGCCAGCAGCTTCGTACAGGGGGAAAGCACAGATACGCAGTATTTT	CASSFVQGESTDTQYF
12	TRBD1	TRBV6-5	TRBJ2-7	-	TGTGCCAGTGGGACAGGAGCTTACGAGCAGTACTTC	CASGTGAYEQYF
17	-	TRBV7-5	TRBJ1-1	-	TGTGTCAGAAGCCCAGTGGGACAGACAAAAATGAACACTGAAGCTTTCTTT	CVRSPVGQTKMNTEAFF
15	-	TRBV5-1	TRBJ1-2	-	TGCGCCAGCAGCTTGGTTCCGCAGGGACGGGATGGCTACACCTTC	CASSLVPQGRDGYTF
18	TRBD1	TRBV2	TRBJ2-2	once	TGTGCCAGCAGTGAGCTAAGACAGGGGAACCGGTACACCGGGGAGCTGTTTTTT	CASSELRQGNRYTGELFF
12	-	TRBV12-3/TRBV12-4	TRBJ2-1	-	TGTGCCAGCAGTTACAGGGCGAATGAGCAGTTCTTC	CASSYRANEQFF
13	-	TRBV4-2	TRBJ2-1	few	TGTGCCAGCAGCCCCGACTCCTACAATGAGCAGTTCTTC	CASSPDSYNEQFF
13	-	TRBV2	TRBJ2-2	few	TGTGCCAGCAGTGAAGTTGGGTCCGGGGAGCTGTTTTTT	CASSEVGSGELFF
14	TRBD2	TRBV6-5	TRBJ2-7	-	TGTGCCAGCAGTTACACTAGCGGGAGCCACGAGCAGTACTTC	CASSYTSGSHEQYF
17	-	TRBV11-2	TRBJ1-6	-	TGTGCCAGCAGCTTAGGGGGTACAGGGCCCTATAATTCACCCCTCCACTTT	CASSLGGTGPYNSPLHF
19	-	TRBV27	TRBJ2-6	-	TGTGCCAGCAGTCGACAAAGCAGGGGTAGTTTCTCTGGGGCCAACGTCCTGACTTTC	CASSRQSRGSFSGANVLTF
10	-	TRBV2	TRBJ1-1	-	TGTGCCAGCAGTGGAAAGACTGCTTTCTTT	CASSGKTAFF
11	-	TRBV2	TRBJ1-1	-	TGTGCCAGCACCGGGAGGGCTGAAGCTTTCTTT	CASTGRAEAFF
15	TRBD1	TRBV7-8	TRBJ1-4	-	TGTGCCAGCAGCCCACAGGGGCTCGCTAATGAAAAACTGTTTTTT	CASSPQGLANEKLFF
15	-	TRBV6-1	TRBJ1-4	-	TGTGCCAGCAGTGAACGGAAACAGGGATATGAAAAACTGTTTTTT	CASSERKQGYEKLFF
13	-	TRBV4-1	TRBJ1-5	-	TGCGCCAGCAGCCAGGAGATTAATCAGCCCCAGCATTTT	CASSQEINQPQHF
19	-	TRBV4-1	TRBJ1-6	-	TGCGCCAGCAGCCAAAAGGCCGTACCCCAAAGCTCCTATAATTCACCCCTCCACTTT	CASSQKAVPQSSYNSPLHF
14	TRBD1	TRBV27	TRBJ1-5	-	TGTGCCAGCAGGCCAGGGGGAAGCAATCAGCCCCAGCATTTT	CASRPGGSNQPQHF
13	-	TRBV14	TRBJ1-1	-	TGTGCCAGCAGCCAAGGAACGAACACTGAAGCTTTCTTT	CASSQGTNTEAFF
13	-	TRBV5-1	TRBJ2-7	-	TGCGCCAGCAGCTCTGCGGCCACCTACGAGCAGTACTTC	CASSSAATYEQYF
18	-	TRBV7-2	TRBJ2-2	-	TGTGCCAGCAGCTTACTCGTAAGACAGGCCCGGGGAGACGGGGAGCTGTTTTTT	CASSLLVRQARGDGELFF
14	-	TRBV19	TRBJ1-1	few	TGTGCCAGTAGTTTTCTTTCGGGGGCGACTGAAGCTTTCTTT	CASSFLSGATEAFF
13	TRBD2	TRBV6-5	TRBJ2-7	-	TGTGCCAGCGGGCGGCGGGGGTCGTACGAGCAGTACTTC	CASGRRGSYEQYF
13	-	TRBV5-1	TRBJ2-5	-	TGCGCCAGCAGCTTGGGAATCCAAGAGACCCAGTACTTC	CASSLGIQETQYF
14	-	TRBV5-1	TRBJ1-4	-	TGCGCCAGCAGCCTGGCGTCAGGGCGGGAAAAACTGTTTTTT	CASSLASGREKLFF
16	-	TRBV7-8	TRBJ2-5	-	TGTGCCAGCAGCTTAGCGCTAAGGGGCTCGTGGGAGACCCAGTACTTC	CASSLALRGSWETQYF
16	TRBD1	TRBV5-1	TRBJ2-7	-	TGCGCCAGCAGCTCTGGCCGGGACAGGGCGTCCTACGAGCAGTACTTC	CASSSGRDRASYEQYF